This TCR beta chain was documented in a study of CD8+ T cells in alopecia areata listed by TCRdb under 2018. In the study overall: Skin from C3H/HeJ donors aged roughly 6-13 months with spontaneous alopecia was grafted onto female C3H/HeJ recipients aged roughly 7-11 weeks. immunoSEQ multiplex PCR using 35 Vbeta forward primers and 13 Jbeta reverse primers was used to amplify TCRbeta CDR3 regions. RNA was obtained with the PAXgene miRNA kit for fixed scalp, the miRNeasy kit for PBMCs, and the RNeasy kit for mouse skin. Scalp clonality was compared across normal scalp (n=4), patchy alopecia areata scalp (n=8), and alopecia totalis/universalis scalp (n=8). To study T cell clonal expansion in alopecia areata, the researchers applied high-throughput TCRbeta sequencing to both the C3H/HeJ mouse model and human patients. On the human side, TCRbeta sequencing was run on scalp tissue and on sorted CD4+ and CD8+ peripheral blood T cells from healthy controls and from alopecia areata patients with either patchy or totalis/universalis disease. General findings and caveats noted by the study authors: Scalp TCR repertoire analysis is complicated because resident alphabeta T cells in normal human skin are also sequenced, whereas mouse skin is dominated by gammadelta T cells. Compared with normal scalp, lesional scalp, particularly in alopecia totalis/universalis, had higher clonality and more expanded CD8+ clones, which suggests antigenic drive. TCR sequences shared between patients were less clear than in mice, possibly partly because of HLA diversity in the patient population.

The library was made by the immunoSEQ multiplex PCR assay. To provide template for TCR sequencing, every sample had RNA extracted and reverse transcribed into cDNA. SuperScript III was used for first-strand cDNA synthesis, primed with a 2:1 mix of oligo-dT and random hexamers. A synthetic immune receptor repertoire was used to assess amplification bias, and residual bias was removed computationally. Libraries were sequenced on Illumina HiSeq using 60 bp reads that covered the CDR3 and were read from J toward V. As for the authors' bioinformatics: Raw reads were preprocessed for error removal, and CDR3 was defined according to IMGT conventions as running from the conserved cysteine to phenylalanine. Clonality was calculated as 1 minus Shannon entropy normalized by log2 of the number of productive unique TCRs. Whether each scalp clone was CD4 or CD8 was inferred by checking scalp TCRbeta sequences against the CD4 and CD8 repertoires from sorted blood. TCRdb mirrors the immuneACCESS table, restricted to in-frame sequences. Some clones are absent from its copies; in checked studies, under half trace to an unresolved V gene, and the reason for the others is unknown. The V and J calls and clone size were taken over from that table, and D and trimming were inferred from the DNA. The table for this sample lists 290,000 or so clones, none of them counted only once. Clones ranked in the top ten supply 0.9% to 1.5% of the sample.

Pooled mouse cutaneous lymph node cells were stained for CD4, CD8alpha, NKG2D, NKG2ACE and other markers and were then sorted on a BD Influx. There are a few counts of this clone. No cognate antigen has been identified for it. In this record, gene identifiers and germline sequences come from the mouse. The CDR3 end falls 4 residues outside the read, so it is completed with the germline J gene. The CDR3 covers 15 residues, taking in both the cysteine and the phenylalanine. Of the CDR3's DNA, 33 bases were read; they are in frame from base 1. V is shortened by 0 bases, J by 0 bases, and the region joining them spans 8 bases. Via the germline V gene, CDR1 is NSHNY and CDR2 SYGAGN.

This chain is built from TRBV13-1 and TRBJ2-4; TRBD2 might be the D gene, on 5 matching bases. Specimen: CD4+ T cells sorted from a lymph node. The TCR comes from a C3H/HeJ mouse with alopecia areata. Regarding MHC type, mice of this strain are H2-k. The part of the CDR3 DNA that was read is TGTGCCAGCAGTGATGTGGTGGGGAGTCAAAAC. This is translated as CASSDVVGSQN. The complete CDR3 sequence is CASSDVVGSQNTLYF.